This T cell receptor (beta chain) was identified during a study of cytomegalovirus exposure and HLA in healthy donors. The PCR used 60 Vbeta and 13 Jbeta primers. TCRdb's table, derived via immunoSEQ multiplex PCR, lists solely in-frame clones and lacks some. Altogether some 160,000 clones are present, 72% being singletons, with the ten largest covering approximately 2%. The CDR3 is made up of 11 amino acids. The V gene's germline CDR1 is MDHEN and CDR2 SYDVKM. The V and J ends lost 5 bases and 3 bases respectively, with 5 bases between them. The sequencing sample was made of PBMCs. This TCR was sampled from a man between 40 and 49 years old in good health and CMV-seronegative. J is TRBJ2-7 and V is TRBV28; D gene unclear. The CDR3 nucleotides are TGTGCCAGCAGTATAAACTACGAGCAGTACTTC. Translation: CASSINYEQYF. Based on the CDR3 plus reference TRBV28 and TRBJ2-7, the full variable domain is DVKVTQSSRYLVKRTGEKVFLECVQDMDHENMFWYRQDPGLGLRLIYFSYDVKMKEKGDIPEGYSVSREKKERFSLILESASTNQTSMYLCASSINYEQYFGPGTRLTVT.